This T cell receptor beta chain was found in a study of shared clonotypes between healthy human individuals (dated by TCRdb to 2019 to 2021). About the investigation overall: Two women and a few men aged 18 to 49 years were included in the cohort. For each donor, three plates each were used for CD4 naive and CD4 memory, two plates were used for CD8 naive, and one plate was used for CD8 memory. To estimate repertoire size and how much clonotype sharing occurs between individuals, the study deeply sequenced the blood TCR repertoires of five healthy adults. To increase sequencing depth and limit assay-specific biases, different laboratories used diverse techniques to prepare libraries and sequence TCR repertoires. Each donor's leukapheresis produced roughly between about 0.9 and 9.5 billion PBMCs. Study-wide conclusions, independent of this receptor: Because the study included only a small number of donors, the genetic and exposure-history diversity represented was limited. Compared with non-shared clonotypes, the clonotypes found in all four sorted-subset donors had higher generation probabilities. Sampling was restricted to blood, and TCR repertoires in tissues likely differ from the TCR repertoires found in blood. Naive subsets generally had larger estimated clonotype richness than memory subsets. Pairwise subsampling led to the expectation that sequencing depth would affect the degree of clonotype sharing among donors. Even with the large sequencing depth, rarefaction of the sorted-subset datasets indicated that sequencing was incomplete. When a handful of donors were compared, the shared fraction of clonotypes was about 5% for naive CD4, over 3% for naive CD8, more than 2% for memory CD4, and around 0.37% for memory CD8.

Regarding this clone: What this receptor recognizes is not known. Per-base qualities were not stored, and no clone one base away is much larger.

Its CDR3 holds 14 amino acids, cysteine through phenylalanine. The CDR3 DNA has 42 bases and is translated from base 1. Sequences MGHDK (CDR1) and SYGVNS (CDR2) are obtained from the germline V gene. From V the trimming removes 4 bases and from J it removes 5 bases, while the gene matches leave 7 bases of the junction unaccounted for. For the CD8 naive samples, CD45RO-negative cells were positively selected for CCR7, yielding a CD45RA+CCR7+ population from which TemRA cells were excluded. The donors were healthy, HIV-negative adults with no recently reported acute infections or vaccinations. Every donor was a Caucasian adult living in Nashville, Tennessee, USA. Blood was obtained by leukapheresis, after which PBMCs were separated by Ficoll-Histopaque density gradient centrifugation and cryopreserved in liquid nitrogen vapor phase. Analytical flow cytometry was used to check the purity and quantity of every magnetically sorted T cell population. From each sorted fraction, genomic DNA was isolated and quantified by UV absorbance on a Nanodrop 2000c.

Using the deep immunoSEQ assay, multiplex PCR amplified TCR CDR3 regions from genomic DNA. For each cell subset, the extracted genomic DNA was distributed evenly across all wells of several immunoSEQ 96-well plates, and each plate served as one replicate. Each replicate PCR for sorted subsets received around 0.2 ug genomic DNA, equal to about 30,000 T cell genomes. Purified libraries were quantified with a Qubit 3.0 fluorometer, sized on a Bioanalyzer 2100, and re-quantified with the KAPA Library Quantification kit. Each immunoSEQ 96-well plate was sequenced on its own single-read 150-cycle Illumina NextSeq 550 flow cell. The source study handled its data this way. Because only junctional sequences without quality scores were contained in the immunoSEQ output, filtering matching that applied to full-length reads could not be performed. Sequences were annotated with PyIR, a Python wrapper for IgBLAST v1.9, and V/J genes and CDR3 were assigned using IMGT germline references. Any read was removed if the V/J assignment was weak (E-value above 1e-6), the CDR3 was missing, or the read contained stop codons, out-of-frame junctions, or ambiguous translated residues. A V3J clonotype was defined by an identical inferred V gene, J gene, and CDR3 amino acid sequence. The percentage overlap between two repertoires was calculated by dividing the number of shared unique clonotypes by the size of the smaller repertoire. Three approaches were used to assess repertoire richness: RTK rarefaction, the Chao1 estimator, and Recon v2.1 estimates of unobserved clonotypes. OLGA was used to compute generation probabilities for all TCRbeta clonotypes that the gDNA method yielded from four donors. Here the immuneACCESS table is served through TCRdb, limited to in-frame sequences with V and J called. Missing clones are a known gap in these copies; in checked studies unresolved V genes cover under half, and the rest lacks a known reason. V and J calls plus clone size are reproduced from that table; the DNA served to infer D and trimming. The sample data list around 620,000 clones, and 95% of these were observed just once. The leading ten clones occupy over 0.09% of the sample.

Sequencing used naive CD8+ T cells sorted from blood. The sample's cell subset or site label, decoded: CD45RA+CCR7+. The sequence is built from TRBV25-1 and TRBJ2-5; 7 bases in the middle match TRBD1. The origin of this receptor is a woman younger than 45 in good health. The DNA sequence reads TGTGCCAGCAGTGTAACAGGGGAAGCGGAGACCCAGTACTTC. It codes for CASSVTGEAETQYF.